Given below is one TCR beta chain in context. The data are from a study of blood T cell repertoires in COVID-19. Whole-study context: Sources were T cells, B-cell-depleted T cells, or PBMCs; the material itself was cDNA or gDNA.

Original methodology: Estimation of nucleated cell counts relied on the amplification of reference gene primers. Profiled with immunoSEQ multiplex PCR; TCRdb holds only in-frame clones, not every one. V and J calls and clone size follow that table, whereas D and trimming were derived from the DNA. The sample has over 30,000 clones; over 70% are singletons. The receptor was isolated from a human donor in a cohort sampled during active COVID-19. The sample taken for sequencing was peripheral blood.

Here the CDR3 reads CASSPGTGDSPLHF. CDR3 DNA: TGTGCCAGCTCACCAGGGACAGGGGACTCACCCCTCCACTTT. The chain uses TRBV18 and TRBJ1-6, with 10 positions matching TRBD1. V gave up 2 bases and J gave up 10 bases; unmatched junction bases: 2. Germline V gene data show CDR1 as KGHSH and CDR2 as LQKENI. The CDR3 totals 14 residues. The whole variable domain, remainder taken from reference TRBV18 and TRBJ1-6, is NAGVMQNPRHLVRRRGQEARLRCSPMKGHSHVYWYRQLPEEGLKFMVYLQKENIIDESGMPKERFSAEFPKEGPSILRIQQVVRGDSAAYFCASSPGTGDSPLHFGNGTRLTVT.